Sequencing of this TCR beta chain was carried out in a study of vaccination and CD4 T cells after COVID-19. On this clonotype itself: What it binds is unknown.

An Oncomine TCR Beta short-read assay was used to sequence the DNA from cultured CD4+ T cells. TCRdb called the PCR reads again in MiXCR, with one record for every CDR3 protein. The data hold some 12,000 distinct CDR3 sequences, with under 60% observed a single time. The treatment denotes: approximately nine-day PBMC culture with coronavirus spike peptide pools or control peptides (ViraFEST assay). The CDR3 totals 14 residues. Germline V lookup: CDR1 SNHLY, CDR2 FYNNEI. Trimming cost V 1 base and J 3 bases, with 9 bases left between them. The clonotype comes from a human donor who had recovered from COVID-19. The sample taken for sequencing was CD4+ T cells from blood, cultured in vitro. V and J are TRBV2 and TRBJ2-5; possibly TRBD1 for D (6 bases). The CDR3 sequence is CASSEGYREETQYF. CDR3 nucleotide sequence: TGTGCCAGCAGTGAAGGATACAGGGAAGAGACCCAGTACTTC.